This TCR beta chain was identified in a study of cytomegalovirus exposure and HLA in healthy donors. Primers: 60 Vbeta forward and 13 Jbeta reverse. Data came from immunoSEQ multiplex PCR; TCRdb stores just in-frame clones and leaves some out. The data hold approximately 220,000 clones, with about 79% observed a single time. This CDR3 contains 17 residues. The V gene's germline CDR1 is SGHAT and CDR2 FQNNGV. V shed 5 bases and J shed 0 bases, with 20 bases lying between them. Each of the donors was a healthy bone marrow donor. This chain connects TRBV11-2 to TRBJ2-7; a possible D gene is TRBD1 (5 bases). The source is a male donor in good health and CMV-seronegative. Sequencing input: PBMCs. The chain's CDR3 is CASSLLGADTSSYEQYF. The DNA for the CDR3 is TGTGCCAGCAGCCTCCTTGGGGCGGACACGAGCTCCTACGAGCAGTACTTC.